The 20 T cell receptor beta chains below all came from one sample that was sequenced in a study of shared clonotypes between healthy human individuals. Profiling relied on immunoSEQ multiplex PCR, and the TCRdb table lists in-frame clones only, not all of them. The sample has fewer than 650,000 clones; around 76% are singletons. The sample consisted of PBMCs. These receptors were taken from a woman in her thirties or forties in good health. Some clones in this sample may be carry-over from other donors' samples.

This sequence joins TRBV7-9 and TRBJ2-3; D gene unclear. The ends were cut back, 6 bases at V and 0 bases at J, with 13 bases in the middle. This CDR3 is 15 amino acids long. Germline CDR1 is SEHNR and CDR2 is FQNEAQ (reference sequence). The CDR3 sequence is CASSPIPPSTDTQYF. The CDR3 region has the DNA TGTGCCAGCAGTCCCATCCCTCCTAGCACAGATACGCAGTATTTT.

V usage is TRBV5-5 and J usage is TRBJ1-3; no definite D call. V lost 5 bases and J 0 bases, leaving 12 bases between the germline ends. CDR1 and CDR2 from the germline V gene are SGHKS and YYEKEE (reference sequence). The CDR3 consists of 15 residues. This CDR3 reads CASRDTANSGNTIYF. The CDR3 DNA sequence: TGTGCCAGCAGGGATACAGCGAACTCTGGAAACACCATATATTTT.

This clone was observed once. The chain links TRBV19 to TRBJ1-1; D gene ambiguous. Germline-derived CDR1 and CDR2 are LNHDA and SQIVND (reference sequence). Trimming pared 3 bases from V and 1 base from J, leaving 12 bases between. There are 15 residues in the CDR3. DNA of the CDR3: TGTGCCAGTAGTATTATCCGGGCGCGGAACACTGAAGCTTTCTTT. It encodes CASSIIRARNTEAFF.

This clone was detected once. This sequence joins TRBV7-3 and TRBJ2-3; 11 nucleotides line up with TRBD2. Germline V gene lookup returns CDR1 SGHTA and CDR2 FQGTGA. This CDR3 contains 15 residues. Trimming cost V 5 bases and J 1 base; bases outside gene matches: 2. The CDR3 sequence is CASSLSGRGTDTQYF. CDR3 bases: TGTGCCAGCAGCCTTAGCGGGAGGGGCACAGATACGCAGTATTTT.

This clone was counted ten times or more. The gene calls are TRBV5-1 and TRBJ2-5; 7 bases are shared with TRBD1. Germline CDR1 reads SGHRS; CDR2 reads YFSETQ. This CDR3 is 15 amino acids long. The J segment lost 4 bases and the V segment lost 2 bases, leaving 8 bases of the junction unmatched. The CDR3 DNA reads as TGCGCCAGCAGCTTTTTAGGGGGCTACGGAGAGACCCAGTACTTC. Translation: CASSFLGGYGETQYF. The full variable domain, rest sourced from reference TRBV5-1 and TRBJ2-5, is KAGVTQTPRYLIKTRGQQVTLSCSPISGHRSVSWYQQTPGQGLQFLFEYFSETQRNKGNFPGRFSGRQFSNSRSEMNVSTLELGDSALYLCASSFLGGYGETQYFGPGTRLLVL.

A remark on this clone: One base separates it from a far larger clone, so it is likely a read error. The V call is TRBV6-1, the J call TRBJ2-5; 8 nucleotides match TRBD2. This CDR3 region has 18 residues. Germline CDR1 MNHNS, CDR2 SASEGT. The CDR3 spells CAGSDGLEREYRQETQYF. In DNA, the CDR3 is TGTGCCGGCAGTGACGGGTTGGAGCGGGAGTACCGCCAAGAGACCCAGTACTTC.

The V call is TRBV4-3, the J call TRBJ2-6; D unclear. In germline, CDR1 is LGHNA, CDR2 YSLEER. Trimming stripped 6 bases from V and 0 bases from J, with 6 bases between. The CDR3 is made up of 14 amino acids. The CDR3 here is CASSSLSGANVLTF. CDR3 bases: TGCGCCAGCAGTTCCCTCTCTGGGGCCAACGTCCTGACTTTC.

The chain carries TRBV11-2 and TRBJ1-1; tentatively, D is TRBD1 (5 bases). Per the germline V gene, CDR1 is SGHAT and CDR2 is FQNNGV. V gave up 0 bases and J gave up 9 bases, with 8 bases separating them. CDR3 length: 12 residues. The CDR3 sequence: CASSLERGKAFF. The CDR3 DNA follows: TGTGCCAGCAGCTTAGAAAGGGGTAAAGCTTTCTTT.

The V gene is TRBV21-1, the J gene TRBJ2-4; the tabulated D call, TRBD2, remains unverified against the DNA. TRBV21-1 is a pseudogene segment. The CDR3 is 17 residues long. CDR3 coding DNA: TGTGCCAGCAGCCTGACGGCTAGCGGGAGACGCAAAAACATTCAGTACTTC. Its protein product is CASSLTASGRRKNIQYF.

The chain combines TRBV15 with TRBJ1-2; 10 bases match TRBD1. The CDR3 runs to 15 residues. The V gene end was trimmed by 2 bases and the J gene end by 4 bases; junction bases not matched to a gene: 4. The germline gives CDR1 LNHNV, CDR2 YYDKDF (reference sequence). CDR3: CATSRRDRGIYGYTF. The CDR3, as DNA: TGTGCCACCAGCAGAAGGGACAGGGGTATCTATGGCTACACCTTC.

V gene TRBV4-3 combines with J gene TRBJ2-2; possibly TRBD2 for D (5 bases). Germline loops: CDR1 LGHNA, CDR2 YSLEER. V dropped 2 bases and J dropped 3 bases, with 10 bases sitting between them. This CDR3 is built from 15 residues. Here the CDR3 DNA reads TGCGCCAGCAGCCAATCACAGCGGTACACCGGGGAGCTGTTTTTT. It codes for CASSQSQRYTGELFF.

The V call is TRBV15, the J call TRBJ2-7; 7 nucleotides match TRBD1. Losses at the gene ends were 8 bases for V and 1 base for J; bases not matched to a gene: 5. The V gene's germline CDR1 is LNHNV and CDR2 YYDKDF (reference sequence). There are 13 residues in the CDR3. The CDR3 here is CATAKGASYEQYF. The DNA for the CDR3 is TGTGCCACCGCGAAGGGGGCTTCCTACGAGCAGTACTTC.

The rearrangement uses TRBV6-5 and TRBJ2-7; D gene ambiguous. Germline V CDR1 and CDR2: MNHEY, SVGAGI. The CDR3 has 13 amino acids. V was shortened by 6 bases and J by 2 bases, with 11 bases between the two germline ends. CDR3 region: CASSRPGTYEQYF. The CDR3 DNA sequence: TGTGCCAGCAGCAGACCTGGGACCTACGAGCAGTACTTC.

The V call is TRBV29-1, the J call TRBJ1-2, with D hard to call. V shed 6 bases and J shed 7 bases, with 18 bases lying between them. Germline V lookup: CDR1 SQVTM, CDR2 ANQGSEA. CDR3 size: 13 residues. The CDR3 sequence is CSVATIISGGYTF. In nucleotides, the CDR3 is TGCAGCGTCGCGACAATCATCTCGGGTGGCTACACCTTC.

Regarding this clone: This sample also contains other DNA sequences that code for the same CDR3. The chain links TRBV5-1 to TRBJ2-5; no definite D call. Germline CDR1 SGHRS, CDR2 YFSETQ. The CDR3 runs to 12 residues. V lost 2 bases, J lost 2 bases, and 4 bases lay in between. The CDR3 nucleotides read TGCGCCAGCAGCTTCGGGCAAGAGACCCAGTACTTC. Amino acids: CASSFGQETQYF.

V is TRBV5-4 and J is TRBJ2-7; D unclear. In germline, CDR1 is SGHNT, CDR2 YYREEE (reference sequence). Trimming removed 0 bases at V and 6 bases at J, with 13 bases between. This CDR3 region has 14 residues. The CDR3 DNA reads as TGTGCCAGCAGCTTGGGATCCTTCCCCGGCGAGCAGTACTTC. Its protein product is CASSLGSFPGEQYF.

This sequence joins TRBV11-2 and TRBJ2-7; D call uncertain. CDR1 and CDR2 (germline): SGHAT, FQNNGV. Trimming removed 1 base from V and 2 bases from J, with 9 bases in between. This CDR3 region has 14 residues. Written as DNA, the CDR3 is TGTGCCAGCAGCTTAGTGGGCCGTCCCTACGAGCAGTACTTC. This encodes CASSLVGRPYEQYF.

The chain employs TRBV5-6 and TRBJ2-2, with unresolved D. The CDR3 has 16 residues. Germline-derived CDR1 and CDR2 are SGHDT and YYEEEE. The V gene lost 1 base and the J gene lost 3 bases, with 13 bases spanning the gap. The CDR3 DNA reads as TGTGCCAGCAGCTTGAACGGTAACAGTCACACCGGGGAGCTGTTTTTT. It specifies CASSLNGNSHTGELFF.

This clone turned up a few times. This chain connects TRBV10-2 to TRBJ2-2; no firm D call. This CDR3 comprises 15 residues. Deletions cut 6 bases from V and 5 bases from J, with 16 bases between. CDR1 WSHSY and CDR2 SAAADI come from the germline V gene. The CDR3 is CASRLTGSGTGELFF. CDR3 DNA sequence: TGCGCCAGCAGACTGACGGGTTCTGGAACCGGGGAGCTGTTTTTT.

The DNA for the CDR3 is TGCGCCAGCAGCCCTTCTAGCGGGATTAACACCGGGGAGCTGTTTTTT. It encodes CASSPSSGINTGELFF. The rearrangement uses TRBV5-1 and TRBJ2-2; 9 bases fit TRBD2. The ends lost 4 bases at V and 2 bases at J; junction bases unmatched: 6. The CDR3 is 16 amino acids. CDR1 and CDR2 (germline): SGHRS, YFSETQ.